The 25 T cell receptor beta chains in this list originate from one sample, sequenced in a study of Graves' ophthalmopathy and Graves' hyperthyroidism. Amplified TCR beta CDR3 regions were obtained using RNA transcripts as template. HTBI primers were employed in first-round RT-PCR, then a second-round multiplex PCR followed. TCRdb reprocessed the multiplex PCR reads via MiXCR and lists one record per CDR3 protein. Of 400,000 to 450,000 distinct CDR3 sequences in the sample, roughly 21% are singletons; the top ten hold 2.5% to 3.5%. The sequenced material came from peripheral blood. All receptors derive from a woman under 30 with stable Graves' hyperthyroidism.

At least ten counts were recorded for this clonotype. The gene calls are TRBV9 and TRBJ2-5, with TRBD2 matching over 12 bases. Per germline, CDR1 SGDLS and CDR2 YYNGEE. Unmatched junction bases numbered 8, after V lost 3 bases and J lost 5 bases. The CDR3 extends over 16 amino acids. CDR3 in DNA: TGTGCCAGCAGCGCGCTAGCGGGAGGGCCTCGTGAGACCCAGTACTTC. Its protein is CASSALAGGPRETQYF.

The J gene is TRBJ1-1, the V gene TRBV12-3 or TRBV12-4, with 9 positions matching TRBD1. The trim removed 2 bases at V and 3 bases at J, leaving 13 bases unmatched. The CDR3 contains 18 residues. The CDR3 sequence is CASSLRAPTGGGDTEAFF. The CDR3 nucleotides read TGTGCCAGCAGTTTAAGGGCCCCGACAGGGGGGGGGGACACTGAAGCTTTCTTT.

At least ten counts were recorded for this clonotype. Here the CDR3 reads CASSLLGQGYEQYF. For the CDR3, the DNA is TGTGCCAGCAGCTTACTGGGACAGGGGTACGAGCAGTACTTC. The chain is built from TRBV7-2 and TRBJ2-7, with 10 bases that match TRBD1. Germline lookup yields CDR1 SGHTA and CDR2 FQGNSA. Germline trimming cut 2 bases from V and 4 bases from J; bases unmatched to any gene: 2. The CDR3 is made up of 14 amino acids. The full variable domain, in which reference TRBV7-2 and TRBJ2-7 provide the parts outside the CDR3, is GAGVSQSPSNKVTEKGKDVELRCDPISGHTALYWYRQSLGQGLEFLIYFQGNSAPDKSGLPSDRFSAERTGGSVSTLTIQRTQQEDSAVYLCASSLLGQGYEQYFGPGTRLTVT.

This clonotype has ten or more counts. The V gene is TRBV5-1, the J gene TRBJ1-2; 10 bases are shared with TRBD1. Germline V CDR1 and CDR2: SGHRS, YFSETQ. The CDR3 sequence is 15 residues long. Trimming at V came to 3 bases and at J to 4 bases, leaving 6 bases not matched to a gene. CDR3 sequence: CASSYRDRGSYGYTF. CDR3 nucleotide sequence: TGCGCCAGCAGCTACCGGGACAGGGGCTCCTATGGCTACACCTTC.

Ten or more counts support this clonotype. V usage is TRBV19 and J usage is TRBJ1-1, with 7 bases aligning to TRBD1. This CDR3 region has 14 residues. The germline gives CDR1 LNHDA, CDR2 SQIVND (reference sequence). V shed 9 bases and J 5 bases; nucleotides not matched to a gene: 12. In nucleotides, the CDR3 is TGTGCCAGCTCGCCGGACAGGTTGGGTACTGAAGCTTTCTTT. Protein sequence: CASSPDRLGTEAFF.

The chain is built from TRBV7-2 and TRBJ2-7, with D perhaps matching TRBD2 (5 bases). The V end was cut by 1 base, the J end by 0 bases, with 10 bases between. This CDR3 is 15 amino acids long. Germline assignment: CDR1 SGHTA and CDR2 FQGNSA. The CDR3 sequence is CASSLVSGSSYEQYF. As DNA, the CDR3 is TGTGCCAGCAGCTTAGTGTCTGGGAGCTCCTACGAGCAGTACTTC.

V and J are TRBV2 and TRBJ2-2; TRBD2 matches at 11 bases. Germline V gene data show CDR1 as SNHLY and CDR2 as FYNNEI. The V segment lost 3 bases and the J segment 5 bases; nucleotides outside the gene matches: 8. This CDR3 is 17 amino acids long. The CDR3 is CASSESSGGPWTGELFF. The CDR3 DNA follows: TGTGCCAGCAGTGAGTCTAGCGGGGGGCCCTGGACCGGGGAGCTGTTTTTT. Complete variable domain (other parts from reference TRBV2 and TRBJ2-2): EPEVTQTPSHQVTQMGQEVILRCVPISNHLYFYWYRQILGQKVEFLVSFYNNEISEKSEIFDDQFSVERPDGSNFTLKIRSTKLEDSAMYFCASSESSGGPWTGELFFGEGSRLTVL.

At least ten counts were recorded for this clonotype. Mismatch with germline at one junction end may stem from a read error. CDR3 sequence: CASSQSVAGDPDEQYF. CDR3 coding DNA: TGTGCTAGCAGCCAGTCGGTAGCGGGAGATCCCGACGAGCAGTACTTC. This chain links TRBV7-7 with TRBJ2-7, with 9 bases identical to TRBD2. The CDR3 sequence is 16 residues long. Germline values: CDR1 SSHAT, CDR2 FNYEAQ (reference sequence).

As DNA, the CDR3 is TGTGCCAGCACCCTTAGGGCTAGCGGGAAAGGGGGCATTCAGTACTTC. Residues: CASTLRASGKGGIQYF. J is TRBJ2-4 and V is TRBV5-8, with 9 bases lining up with TRBD2. Germline trimming cut 6 bases from V and 9 bases from J; bases unmatched to any gene: 16. CDR1 and CDR2 from the germline V gene are SGHTS and YDEGEE. This CDR3 spans 16 amino acids.

The CDR3 DNA reads TGTGCCAGCAGGTGGGAGGGGGGAAGGGATGGCTACACCTTC. Protein sequence: CASRWEGGRDGYTF. The V and J genes are TRBV12-3 or TRBV12-4 and TRBJ1-2, with D possibly TRBD1 on 6 matching bases. The CDR3 is 14 residues long. V lost 6 bases and J 6 bases, leaving 17 bases between the germline ends.

This clonotype was observed at least ten times. The J gene is TRBJ2-7, the V gene TRBV28; 9 bases map to TRBD2. The CDR3 length is 15 residues. V dropped 3 bases and J dropped 4; count of bases not matched to a gene: 7. The germline gives CDR1 MDHEN, CDR2 SYDVKM. The CDR3 sequence: CASSFYGGRGYEQYF. The CDR3 nucleotides read TGTGCCAGCAGTTTTTATGGCGGGAGGGGTTACGAGCAGTACTTC.

As regards this clonotype: Possible read error: a much larger clone is one base away. Since the CDR3 does not end with the conserved phenylalanine or tryptophan, this likely comes from a read error. V is TRBV19 and J is TRBJ1-2; no clear D gene. Trimming shortened V by 1 base and J by 3 bases, and 9 bases separated the two germline ends. In germline, CDR1 is LNHDA, CDR2 SQIVND (reference sequence). This CDR3 is built from 14 residues. In DNA, the CDR3 is TGTGCCAGTAGTATAGCGGCGGCTCACTATGGCTACACCTTG. It encodes CASSIAAAHYGYTL.

This clonotype was seen ten or more times. The V call is TRBV5-1, the J call TRBJ2-2; the D gene is possibly TRBD2 (6 bases). Germline CDR1 reads SGHRS; CDR2 reads YFSETQ. Between the trimmed V and J ends, which lost 4 bases and 7 bases, there was a span of 20 bases. The CDR3 consists of 16 residues. CDR3 nucleotide sequence: TGCGCCAGCAGCGTGGGCGTCGGGAGAGGGAACGGGGAGCTGTTTTTT. Encoded protein: CASSVGVGRGNGELFF.

There are many counts of this clonotype. This CDR3 is CASSGQARNTEAFF. The CDR3 DNA reads as TGTGCCAGCAGTGGACAGGCCAGGAACACTGAAGCTTTCTTT. The V and J genes are TRBV6-1 and TRBJ1-1, with D possibly TRBD1 on 6 matching bases. Trimming cost V 4 bases and J 1 base, with 10 bases left between them. The V gene's germline CDR1 is MNHNS and CDR2 SASEGT. There are 14 residues in the CDR3.

This clonotype was seen at least ten times. The gene calls are TRBV28 and TRBJ1-5; the D gene is possibly TRBD1 (5 bases). Germline-derived CDR1 and CDR2 are MDHEN and SYDVKM. Trimming shortened V by 3 bases and J by 2 bases, and 11 bases separated the two germline ends. The CDR3 is 15 amino acids. The CDR3 coding sequence is TGTGCCAGCAGTTTCGGGCGCAGGGGCAATCAGCCCCAGCATTTT. It translates to CASSFGRRGNQPQHF.

There are many counts of this clonotype. V and J are TRBV12-3 or TRBV12-4 and TRBJ2-2; 10 nucleotides agree with TRBD2. J lost 0 bases, V lost 5 bases, and 3 bases had no gene match. The CDR3 totals 16 residues. The CDR3 sequence: CASSHGLAANTGELFF. The CDR3 nucleotides are TGTGCCAGCAGTCATGGACTAGCGGCGAACACCGGGGAGCTGTTTTTT.

This clonotype was observed many times. The V gene is TRBV2, the J gene TRBJ2-7; no firm D call. CDR1 is SNHLY, CDR2 FYNNEI, per germline. The CDR3 runs to 13 residues. The V end lost 5 bases, the J end lost 0 bases, and 8 bases lay between the germline ends. The CDR3 loop reads CASSPLDSYEQYF. The CDR3 DNA reads as TGTGCCAGCAGTCCCTTAGACTCCTACGAGCAGTACTTC.

The chain carries TRBV15 and TRBJ1-5; weak D call: TRBD1 (6 bases). Germline CDR1 reads LNHNV; CDR2 reads YYDKDF (reference sequence). V was pared by 0 bases and J by 1 base, with 13 bases between. The CDR3 contains 17 residues. Here the CDR3 DNA reads TGTGCCACCAGCAGAGATCGGGCGACAGGAAGCAATCAGCCCCAGCATTTT. Encoded protein: CATSRDRATGSNQPQHF. The variable domain in full, completed from reference TRBV15 and TRBJ1-5, reads DAMVIQNPRYQVTQFGKPVTLSCSQTLNHNVMYWYQQKSSQAPKLLFHYYDKDFNNEADTPDNFQSRRPNTSFCFLDIRSPGLGDTAMYLCATSRDRATGSNQPQHFGDGTRLSIL.

Concerning this clonotype itself: Mismatch with germline at one junction end may stem from a read error. The chain carries TRBV12-3 or TRBV12-4 and TRBJ2-5; 9 bases match TRBD2. This CDR3 is 15 amino acids long. The CDR3 coding sequence is TGTGCCAGCAGTTTTGGTAGCGGGAGAGGGGAGACCCAGGGCTTC. Translating it yields CASSFGSGRGETQGF.

Points on this clonotype: Because it lacks the conserved phenylalanine or tryptophan at the end, this CDR3 is likely a read error. The limits of the CDR3 on the DNA are not certain, so only TCRdb's listed CDR3 is given. The rearrangement uses TRBV6-4 and TRBJ2-6. Germline V gene sequence: CDR1 MRHNA, CDR2 SNTAGT. 15 amino acids form the CDR3, both terminal residues included. This CDR3 is CASSDSSSGANVLSY.

The sample holds many counts of this clonotype. The CDR3 protein is CASSYQGSGGGGYTF. CDR3 coding DNA: TGTGCCAGCAGTTATCAAGGGAGCGGGGGTGGGGGCTACACCTTC. V gene TRBV6-5 combines with J gene TRBJ1-2; the D gene is possibly TRBD1 (5 bases). V lost 3 bases and J lost 8, with 19 bases in between. CDR3 size: 15 residues. The germline gives CDR1 MNHEY, CDR2 SVGAGI.

This rearrangement joins TRBV20-1 to TRBJ2-7; 10 bases align to TRBD2. Per germline, CDR1 DFQATT and CDR2 SNEGSKA (reference sequence). The CDR3 runs 17 residues. The ends lost 1 base at V and 3 bases at J; junction bases unmatched: 12. CDR3 bases: TGCAGTGCTAGAGCACGCTTTTGGACTAGCGGAGTCTACGAGCAGTACTTC. It is translated as CSARARFWTSGVYEQYF.

There are many counts of this clonotype. The V and J genes are TRBV2 and TRBJ1-5; D gene ambiguous. V dropped 3 bases and J dropped 3 bases, with 9 bases sitting between them. The CDR3 totals 14 residues. Germline CDR1 SNHLY, CDR2 FYNNEI. In DNA form, the CDR3 reads TGTGCCAGCAGTGATGAGGCAGTCAATCAGCCCCAGCATTTT. This gives the protein CASSDEAVNQPQHF.

V and J are TRBV4-1 and TRBJ2-7, with D unclear. The CDR3 spans 15 residues. V dropped 1 base and J dropped 12 bases, with 22 bases sitting between them. In germline, CDR1 is MGHRA, CDR2 YSYEKL. CDR3 protein: CASSQGYGLPTSGYF. CDR3 in DNA: TGCGCCAGCAGCCAAGGGTACGGTCTTCCTACGTCGGGGTACTTC.

This clonotype has ten or more counts. The J gene is TRBJ1-1, the V gene TRBV19; no definite D call. This CDR3 has 14 residues. CDR1 is LNHDA and CDR2 is SQIVND in the germline V gene (reference sequence). Trimming stripped 6 bases from V and 5 bases from J, with 16 bases between. The CDR3, as DNA: TGTGCCAGTAGATTGATAGGGTCTGGTACTGAAGCTTTCTTT. Encoded protein: CASRLIGSGTEAFF. Based on the CDR3 plus reference TRBV19 and TRBJ1-1, the full variable domain is DGGITQSPKYLFRKEGQNVTLSCEQNLNHDAMYWYRQDPGQGLRLIYYSQIVNDFQKGDIAEGYSVSREKKESFPLTVTSAQKNPTAFYLCASRLIGSGTEAFFGQGTRLTVV.